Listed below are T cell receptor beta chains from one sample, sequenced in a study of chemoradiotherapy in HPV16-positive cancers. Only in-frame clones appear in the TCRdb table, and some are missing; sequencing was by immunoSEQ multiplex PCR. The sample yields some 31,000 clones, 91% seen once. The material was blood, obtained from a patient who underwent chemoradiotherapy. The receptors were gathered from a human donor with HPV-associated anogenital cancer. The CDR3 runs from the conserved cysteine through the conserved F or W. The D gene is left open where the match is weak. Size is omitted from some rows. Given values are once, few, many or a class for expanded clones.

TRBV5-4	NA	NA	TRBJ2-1	CASSSAGARSYNEQFF	TGTGCCAGCAGCTCCGCTGGAGCGAGGAGTTACAATGAGCAGTTCTTC
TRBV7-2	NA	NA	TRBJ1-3	CASSFGGGTGNTIYF	TGTGCCAGCAGCTTCGGGGGAGGGACTGGAAACACCATATATTTT
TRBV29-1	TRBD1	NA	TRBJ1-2	CSAEGGRDGYTF	TGCAGCGCCGAAGGGGGCAGGGATGGCTACACCTTC
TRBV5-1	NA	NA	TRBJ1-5	CASSLGQENQPQHF	TGCGCCAGCAGCTTGGGGCAGGAAAATCAGCCCCAGCATTTT
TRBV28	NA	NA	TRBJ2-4	CASNAGRVNIQYF	TGTGCCAGCAATGCGGGACGGGTGAACATTCAGTACTTC
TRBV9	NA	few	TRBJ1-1	CASSVGPMNTEAFF	TGTGCCAGCAGCGTAGGACCTATGAACACTGAAGCTTTCTTT
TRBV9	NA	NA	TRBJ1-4	CASSKTARIPNEKLFF	TGTGCCAGCAGTAAGACGGCGAGAATCCCCAATGAAAAACTGTTTTTT
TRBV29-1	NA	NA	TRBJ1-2	CSVVKTGPEYGYTF	TGCAGCGTTGTTAAAACAGGGCCGGAATATGGCTACACCTTC
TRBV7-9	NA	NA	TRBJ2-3	CASSLAGGADTQYF	TGTGCCAGCAGCTTGGCGGGTGGAGCAGATACGCAGTATTTT
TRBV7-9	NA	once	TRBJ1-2	CASSLSVYGGPFYGYTF	TGTGCCAGCAGCTTATCGGTCTATGGGGGCCCCTTCTATGGCTACACCTTC
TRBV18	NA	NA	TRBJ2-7	CASSPPNQLYEQYF	TGTGCCAGCTCACCACCGAACCAGCTCTACGAGCAGTACTTC
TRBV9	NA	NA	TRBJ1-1	CASSVGGDTEAFF	TGTGCCAGCAGCGTAGGGGGGGACACTGAAGCTTTCTTT
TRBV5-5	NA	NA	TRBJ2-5	CASRLGIQETQYF	TGTGCCAGCAGGCTGGGAATCCAAGAGACCCAGTACTTC
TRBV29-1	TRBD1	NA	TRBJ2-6	CSARIGTGGSSGANVLTF	TGCAGCGCCCGAATCGGGACAGGGGGAAGCTCTGGGGCCAACGTCCTGACTTTC
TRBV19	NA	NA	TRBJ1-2	CASSRGRAYGYTF	TGTGCCAGTAGTAGGGGGCGCGCCTATGGCTACACCTTC
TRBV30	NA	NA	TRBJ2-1	CAWSAGLDEQFF	TGTGCCTGGAGTGCCGGACTTGATGAGCAGTTCTTC
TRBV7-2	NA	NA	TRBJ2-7	CASSLEAQGSWEQYF	TGTGCCAGCAGCTTAGAGGCCCAAGGCTCCTGGGAGCAGTACTTC
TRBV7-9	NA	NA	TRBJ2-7	CASSLWDLLEGEQYF	TGTGCCAGCAGCTTGTGGGATCTTTTGGAGGGCGAGCAGTACTTC
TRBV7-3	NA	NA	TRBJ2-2	CASSPSPGSDGELFF	TGTGCCAGCAGCCCATCACCGGGATCCGACGGGGAGCTGTTTTTT
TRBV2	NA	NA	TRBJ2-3	CASRTATGPDTQYF	TGTGCCAGTAGGACCGCGACAGGCCCAGATACGCAGTATTTT
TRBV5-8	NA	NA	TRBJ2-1	CASSLVLGYEQFF	TGTGCCAGCAGCTTGGTTTTAGGTTATGAGCAGTTCTTC
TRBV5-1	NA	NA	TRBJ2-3	CASSDIAASTDTQYF	TGCGCCAGCAGCGACATAGCGGCTAGCACAGATACGCAGTATTTT
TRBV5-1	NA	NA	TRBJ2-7	CASSSPENYEQYF	TGCGCCAGCAGCTCGCCAGAGAACTACGAGCAGTACTTC
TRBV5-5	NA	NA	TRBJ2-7	CASSLPGGSYEQYF	TGTGCCAGCAGCTTGCCAGGGGGGTCCTACGAGCAGTACTTC
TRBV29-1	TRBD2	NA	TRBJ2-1	CSVVAGTSGSYEQFF	TGCAGCGTTGTCGCCGGGACTAGCGGGAGTTATGAGCAGTTCTTC
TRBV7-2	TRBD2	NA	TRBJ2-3	CASSLAWLSGGAEDTQYF	TGTGCCAGCAGCTTAGCTTGGCTTAGCGGGGGGGCTGAAGATACGCAGTATTTT
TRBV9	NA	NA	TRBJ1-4	CASSVSGNRESEEKLFF	TGTGCCAGCAGCGTGAGCGGAAACAGGGAGTCTGAAGAAAAACTGTTTTTT
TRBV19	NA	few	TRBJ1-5	CASSILPVGPQHF	TGTGCCAGTAGTATCCTCCCTGTGGGGCCCCAGCATTTT
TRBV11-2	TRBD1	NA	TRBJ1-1	CASSSWDRKNHEAFF	TGTGCCAGCAGCTCCTGGGACAGGAAAAACCATGAAGCTTTCTTT
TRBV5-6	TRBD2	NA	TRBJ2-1	CASSLWGGTSGRIEQFF	TGTGCCAGCAGCTTGTGGGGGGGGACTAGCGGGAGAATTGAGCAGTTCTTC
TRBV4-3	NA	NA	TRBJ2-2	CASSPQAGANTGELFF	TGCGCCAGCAGCCCACAAGCGGGTGCGAACACCGGGGAGCTGTTTTTT
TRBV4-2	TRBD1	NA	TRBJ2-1	CASSRLTGDNEQFF	TGTGCCAGCAGCCGCCTGACAGGGGACAATGAGCAGTTCTTC
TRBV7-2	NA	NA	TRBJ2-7	CASRMAGTGSYEQYF	TGTGCCAGCAGGATGGCCGGGACGGGCTCCTACGAGCAGTACTTC